This T cell receptor beta chain was retrieved from a study of CD8 T cells in Susac syndrome (dated by TCRdb to between 2019 and 2020). Background on the whole study: The study used repertoire sequencing to test whether antigen drove CD8+ T cell activation and differentiation in Susac syndrome. CD8+ T cell repertoire clonality was compared between more than ten healthy donors, approximately 14 Susac syndrome patients and 15 multiple sclerosis patients. What the study reported, not specific to this receptor: The study acknowledged that relatively few individuals were included in the TCR sequencing and HLA analysis.

Only one count was recorded for this clonotype. Its antigen is not yet known. Per-base qualities were not stored, and no clone one base away is much larger. Resting on one read, the evidence is weak. RNA was extracted with the RNeasy kit and roughly 0.45 to 1 ug was reverse transcribed using random hexamers. The immunoSEQ multiplex PCR assay, covering 54 Vbeta and 13 Jbeta segments, was used to amplify TCR beta CDR3 regions. To correct PCR amplification bias, a synthetic template baseline was used for both primer optimization and computational correction. The paper's data handling went like this. Reads were annotated to V, D and J genes according to IMGT and were analyzed with immunoSEQ Analyzer, with only productive sequences retained. Clonality was calculated as one minus the Shannon entropy normalized by log2 of the number of productive unique sequences. Public and private clones were assessed among the 100 most prevalent clones of each patient and control. Clones were defined as Susac-specific if absent from the healthy and MS cohorts, from under 1,200 published viral clones and from other ImmuneACCESS disease sequences. TCRdb reprocessing: public reads trimmed at Q25 with fastp, clones called with MiXCR, in-frame beta chains kept. Rows matching on CDR3 protein sequence are summarized as one entry with the most common DNA and genes. The V and J calls here are based on TCRdb, not the publication. The sample includes 160,000 or so distinct CDR3 sequences, with roughly 95% observed a single time. Jointly, the top ten make up less than 0.2% of the sample.

Relative to germline, V is 1 base shorter and J is 4 bases shorter, with 8 bases between their ends. Measured from the cysteine to the phenylalanine, the CDR3 is 13 residues long. Only the CDR3 region is kept as DNA, spanning 39 bases read in frame from base 1. Peripheral blood CD8+ and CD4+ T cells from healthy donors, Susac syndrome patients and multiple sclerosis patients were profiled by high-throughput TCR beta sequencing. The multiple sclerosis controls were treatment-naive patients whose relapsing-remitting disease, either stable or active, fulfilled the revised McDonald criteria. Bulk CD8+ and CD4+ T cells were purified by magnetic negative isolation, while CD8+ TEMRA cells were enriched using FACS. Blood was collected in EDTA tubes and processed within 24 hours, with PBMCs isolated through density gradient centrifugation. PBMCs intended for TCR sequencing were cryopreserved in liquid nitrogen and thawed later in a water bath at 37 degrees C. The sorted or isolated CD4+, CD8+ and CD8+ TEMRA cells reached a purity of at least 90%.

The sequence was collected from a human donor with multiple sclerosis. Sequenced input: CD8+ T cells from PBMCs. The rearrangement combines TRBV12-3 or TRBV12-4 with TRBJ2-7; the best D guess is TRBD1, with 6 bases matching. For the CDR3, the sequence is CASSLVQGYEQYF. The nucleotide sequence is given as TGTGCCAGCAGTTTAGTGCAGGGGTACGAGCAGTACTTC.